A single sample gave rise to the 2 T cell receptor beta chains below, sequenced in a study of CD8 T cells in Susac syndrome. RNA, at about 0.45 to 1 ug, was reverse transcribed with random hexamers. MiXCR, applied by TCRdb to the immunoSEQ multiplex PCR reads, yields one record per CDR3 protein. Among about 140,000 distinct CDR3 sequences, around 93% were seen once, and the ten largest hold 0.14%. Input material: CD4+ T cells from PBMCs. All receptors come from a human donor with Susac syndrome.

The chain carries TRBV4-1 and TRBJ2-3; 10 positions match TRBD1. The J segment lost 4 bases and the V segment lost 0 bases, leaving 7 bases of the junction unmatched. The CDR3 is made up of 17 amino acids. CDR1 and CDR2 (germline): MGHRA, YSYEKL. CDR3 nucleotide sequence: TGCGCCAGCAGCCAAGACGGGGACAGGGGCTTGGCAGATACGCAGTATTTT. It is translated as CASSQDGDRGLADTQYF.

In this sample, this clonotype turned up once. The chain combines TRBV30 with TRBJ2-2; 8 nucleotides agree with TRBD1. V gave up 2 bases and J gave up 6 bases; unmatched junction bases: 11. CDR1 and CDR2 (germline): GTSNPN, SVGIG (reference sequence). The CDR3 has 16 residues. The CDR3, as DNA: TGTGCCTGGAGTCCCTCACGGACAGGGATACCCGGGGAGCTGTTTTTT. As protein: CAWSPSRTGIPGELFF.